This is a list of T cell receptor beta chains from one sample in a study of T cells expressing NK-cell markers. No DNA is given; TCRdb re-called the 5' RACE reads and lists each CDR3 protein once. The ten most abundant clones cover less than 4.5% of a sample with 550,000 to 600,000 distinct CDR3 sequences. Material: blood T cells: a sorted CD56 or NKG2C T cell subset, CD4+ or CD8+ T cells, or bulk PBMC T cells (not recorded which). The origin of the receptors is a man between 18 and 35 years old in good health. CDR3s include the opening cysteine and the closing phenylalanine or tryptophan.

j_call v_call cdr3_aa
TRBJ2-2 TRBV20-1 CSAKLYSGRGGTGELFF
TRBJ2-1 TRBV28 CASNMLAGGVNEQFF
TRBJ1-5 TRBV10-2 CASWGRANQPQHF
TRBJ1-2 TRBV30 CAWTLGSRGYTF
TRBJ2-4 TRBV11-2 CASSLVRTSGNIQYF
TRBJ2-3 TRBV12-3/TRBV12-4 CASSLRLAGEDWYF
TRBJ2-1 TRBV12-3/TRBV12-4 CASTPEASGRIGEQFF
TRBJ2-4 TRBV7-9 CASSLAGQSIQYF
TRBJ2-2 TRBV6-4 CASSSEGDDTGELFF
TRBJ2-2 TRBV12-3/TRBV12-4 CASSLRRGTGELFF
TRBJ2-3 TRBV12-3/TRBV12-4 CASRTSGKNTDTQYF
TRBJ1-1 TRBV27 CASSLSYAGNTEAFF
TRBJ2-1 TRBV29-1 CSVGTGPSGVGEQFF